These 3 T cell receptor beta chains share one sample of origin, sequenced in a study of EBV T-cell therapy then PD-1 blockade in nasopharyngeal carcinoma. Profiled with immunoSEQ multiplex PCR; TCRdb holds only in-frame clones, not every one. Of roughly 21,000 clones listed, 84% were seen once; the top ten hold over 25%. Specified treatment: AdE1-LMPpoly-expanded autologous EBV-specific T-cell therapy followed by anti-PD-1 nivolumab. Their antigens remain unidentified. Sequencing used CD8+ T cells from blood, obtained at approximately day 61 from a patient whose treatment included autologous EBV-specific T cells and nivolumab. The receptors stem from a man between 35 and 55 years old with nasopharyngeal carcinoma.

CDR3 amino acids: CASSQGRLLSYNEQFF. The CDR3 DNA is TGTGCCAGCAGCCAAGGTCGGCTCCTCTCCTACAATGAGCAGTTCTTC. The V gene is TRBV3-1 (or the pseudogene TRBV3-2), the J gene TRBJ2-1; D not certain. This CDR3 spans 16 amino acids. CDR1 and CDR2 from the germline V gene are LGHDT and YNNKEL (reference sequence). With 1 base removed from V and 0 bases from J, the gap between germline ends came to 10 bases.

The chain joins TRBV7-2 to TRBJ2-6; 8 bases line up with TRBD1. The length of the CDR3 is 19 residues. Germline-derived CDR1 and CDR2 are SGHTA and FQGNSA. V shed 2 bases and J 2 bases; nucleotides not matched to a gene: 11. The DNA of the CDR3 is TGTGCCAGCAGCTTATTGGCGGGGACAGGACTGGCTGGGGCCAACGTCCTGACTTTC. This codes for CASSLLAGTGLAGANVLTF.

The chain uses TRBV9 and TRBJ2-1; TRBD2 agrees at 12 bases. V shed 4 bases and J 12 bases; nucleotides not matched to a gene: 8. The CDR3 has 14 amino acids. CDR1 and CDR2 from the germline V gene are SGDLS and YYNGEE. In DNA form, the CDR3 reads TGTGCCAGCAGCCTCCGACTAGCGGGGGACGCGCAGTTCTTC. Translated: CASSLRLAGDAQFF.